This TCR beta chain appears in the sequencing data of a study of OX40 agonist ivuxolimab in advanced cancers. In terms of the full investigation: Ivuxolimab was an agonistic, fully human IgG2 monoclonal antibody directed against OX40 (CD134), a costimulatory receptor. Of the 52 patients in dose escalation, about 20 had hepatocellular carcinoma, some 15 had melanoma, 9 had renal cell carcinoma and 9 had head and neck cancer. The monotherapy dose-escalation portion (N of about 52 patients) of the phase I ivuxolimab trial is reported in the paper. Patients were allowed to have had prior anti-PD-1, anti-PD-L1 or anti-CTLA-4 therapy, and roughly 40% of the dose-escalation patients had been treated with checkpoint inhibitors. In the dose-escalation cohort, 70% to 85% of patients were male, and the mean age was approximately 60 years, with a range of roughly 20 to 79. Partial responses were achieved by three dose-escalation patients, of whom one had hepatocellular carcinoma and two had cutaneous melanoma. The purpose of peripheral TCRbeta sequencing was to test whether ivuxolimab changed TCR sequence diversity and led to clonal T-cell expansion. Intravenous ivuxolimab was administered to patients every 2 weeks at six dose levels: 0.01, 0.1, 0.3, 1.5, 3 and 10 mg/kg.

Overall results and qualifications from the work: Low levels of normalized T-cell clonal expansion were also seen in some nonresponding patients. Partial responders in the 0.1-3.0 mg/kg groups had among the lowest normalized peripheral clonal expansion, especially among CD8+ T cells. After ivuxolimab, CD8+ T cells had more expanded clones than CD4+ T cells on average. At doses of 0.1 to 3.0 mg/kg, clonal expansion of both CD4+ and CD8+ blood T cells was observed from baseline to week 6. Antigen specificity was not determined for the clonally expanded peripheral T cells.

Patients with a history of autoimmune disease or receiving systemic immunosuppression were excluded from the trial. Peripheral blood for TCR sequencing was collected from all dose cohorts at baseline, on cycle 4 day 1, and on cycle 7 day 1. Samples came from an open-label, multicenter, first-in-human phase I dose-escalation trial of ivuxolimab. Adults with locally advanced or metastatic melanoma, renal cell carcinoma, hepatocellular carcinoma or head and neck squamous cell carcinoma were enrolled in the trial. Before TCR sequencing, CD4+ and CD8+ T cells were separately sorted from peripheral blood. Inclusive of the bounding cysteine and phenylalanine, the CDR3 is 17 residues long. The sequence is cut down to CDR3 DNA, 51 bases in frame from base 1. Trimmed from V: 1 base; trimmed from J: 4 bases; junction bases lacking a gene match: 7. As encoded in the germline V gene, CDR1 is LGHNA while CDR2 is YSLEER.

With respect to this clone: Its antigen is unknown. No quality values exist for individual bases; no much larger clone is one base distant.

To sequence the TCRbeta CDR3 region, genomic DNA was isolated from the sorted cells. TCRbeta CDR3 regions were sequenced using the immunoSEQ Assay. In its TCRdb copy, this immuneACCESS table keeps in-frame sequences only and misses some clones. Where compared with another copy, unresolved V genes explain less than half of these, and the others have no known cause. The sample profile shows about 78,000 clones; more than 80% of them were found once. 0.4% to 0.55% of the sample is in the top ten clones. The chain links TRBV4-3 with TRBJ2-1, with TRBD2 identical over 10 junction bases. The receptor's source is an adult with an advanced solid tumor such as melanoma, head and neck, liver or kidney cancer. Sequences were derived from CD4+ or CD8+ T cells sorted from blood, sampled in a trial of the OX40 agonist ivuxolimab. The CDR3 loop reads CASSQAPGLAVYNEQFF. The DNA sequence is given as TGCGCCAGCAGCCAAGCCCCCGGACTAGCGGTGTACAATGAGCAGTTCTTC.